These 13 T cell receptor beta chains originate from one sample sequenced in a study of Ad26.COV2.S vaccination and SARS-CoV-2 variants. Treatment noted: some 20 received Ad26.COV2.S at low or high dose, single or two shots; about 5 received placebo; per-sample allocation not given. Vaccine and placebo recipients were sampled on day 63 after the first injection. Profiling relied on immunoSEQ multiplex PCR, and the TCRdb table lists in-frame clones only, not all of them. There are 500,000 or so clones in the sample; about 88% occur only once, and approximately 2.5% lies in the top ten. The source material was peripheral blood, sampled in a trial of Ad26.COV2.S vaccine versus placebo. Receptor source: a person aged 18-65 years who received the Ad26.COV2.S COVID-19 vaccine or a placebo.

This clone has just one count. The V and J genes are TRBV9 and TRBJ2-7; D is unresolved. The germline V gene encodes CDR1 SGDLS and CDR2 YYNGEE. The V gene lost 0 bases and the J gene lost 3 bases, with 10 bases spanning the gap. CDR3 length equals 14 residues. The CDR3 sequence: CASSVAGRDYEQYF. CDR3 DNA sequence: TGTGCCAGCAGCGTAGCCGGGCGTGACTACGAGCAGTACTTC.

The chain has TRBV3-1 (or the pseudogene TRBV3-2) and TRBJ2-5; D is possibly TRBD1 (6 bases). V lost 3 bases, J lost 3 bases, and 8 bases lay in between. Germline CDR1 reads LGHDT; CDR2 reads YNNKEL (reference sequence). This CDR3 is built from 13 residues. The CDR3 loop reads CASSQNREETQYF. The CDR3 DNA follows: TGTGCCAGCAGCCAGAACAGGGAAGAGACCCAGTACTTC.

The chain links TRBV2 to TRBJ1-2; D is perhaps TRBD1 (5 bases). In germline, CDR1 is SNHLY, CDR2 FYNNEI. The CDR3 contains 13 residues. Trimming shortened V by 6 bases and J by 4 bases, and 12 bases separated the two germline ends. This chain's CDR3 is CASSGTGLYGYTF. The CDR3 coding sequence is TGTGCCAGCAGCGGAACAGGACTCTATGGCTACACCTTC.

The chain employs TRBV5-4 and TRBJ1-4, with D possibly TRBD1 on 5 matching bases. This CDR3 spans 15 amino acids. Germline assignment: CDR1 SGHNT and CDR2 YYREEE (reference sequence). Trimming removed 4 bases from V and 5 bases from J, with 15 bases in between. The DNA of the CDR3 is TGTGCCAGCAGCACTGGGACTGCCCTCAATGAAAAACTGTTTTTT. This encodes CASSTGTALNEKLFF.

The genes are TRBV30 and TRBJ1-6; TRBD1 agrees at 7 bases. Germline trimming cut 3 bases from V and 8 bases from J; bases unmatched to any gene: 4. CDR3 length: 13 residues. Germline V lookup: CDR1 GTSNPN, CDR2 SVGIG (reference sequence). CDR3 nucleotide sequence: TGTGCCTGGAGGGCAACAGGGGATTCACCCCTCCACTTT. Amino acid sequence: CAWRATGDSPLHF.

The gene calls are TRBV18 and TRBJ1-3; a weak D match, TRBD1 (6 bases). This CDR3 is 17 amino acids long. V lost 2 bases and J 0 bases, leaving 14 bases between the germline ends. The germline gives CDR1 KGHSH, CDR2 LQKENI. The chain's CDR3 is CASSPSGARSSGNTIYF. The CDR3 DNA sequence: TGTGCCAGCTCACCATCAGGGGCCAGAAGCTCTGGAAACACCATATATTTT.

This sequence joins TRBV12-3 or TRBV12-4 and TRBJ1-2; D not certain. The CDR3 length is 13 residues. The ends were cut back, 5 bases at V and 4 bases at J, with 11 bases in the middle. CDR3 coding DNA: TGTGCCAGCAGTATACAGCCCTCCTATGGCTACACCTTC. Translated, it gives CASSIQPSYGYTF.

This chain links TRBV5-4 with TRBJ1-1, with D possibly matching TRBD1 (5 bases). Germline loops: CDR1 SGHNT, CDR2 YYREEE (reference sequence). The CDR3 length is 13 residues. Between the trimmed V and J ends, which lost 0 bases and 6 bases, there was a span of 9 bases. The CDR3 DNA reads TGTGCCAGCAGCTTGGACAGGCACTCTGAAGCTTTCTTT. Its protein product is CASSLDRHSEAFF.

V is TRBV5-6 and J is TRBJ2-5, with D perhaps TRBD1 (5 bases). V was trimmed by 0 bases and J by 1 base, leaving 10 bases between them. Per germline, CDR1 SGHDT and CDR2 YYEEEE. The CDR3 has 15 residues. The DNA of the CDR3 is TGTGCCAGCAGCTTGGTTGTCAGGGCCCAAGAGACCCAGTACTTC. Its translation is CASSLVVRAQETQYF.

In this sample, this clone turned up a few times. The chain couples TRBV5-4 to TRBJ2-7; 10 bases line up with TRBD1. Germline V lookup: CDR1 SGHNT, CDR2 YYREEE (reference sequence). The length of the CDR3 is 15 residues. J lost 6 bases, V lost 3 bases, and 9 bases had no gene match. CDR3 DNA sequence: TGTGCCAGCAGCTCTTCCGGGACAGGGGCTCGCGAGCAGTACTTC. Amino acid sequence: CASSSSGTGAREQYF.

The rearrangement links TRBV5-8 to TRBJ2-7; D unclear. CDR3 size: 11 residues. Germline V lookup: CDR1 SGHTS, CDR2 YDEGEE. Between the trimmed V and J ends, which lost 7 bases and 2 bases, there was a span of 7 bases. The CDR3 nucleotides are TGTGCCAGCGGCCACGCCTACGAGCAGTACGTC. Translation: CASGHAYEQYV.

The chain couples TRBV5-1 to TRBJ2-1, with D hard to call. The CDR3 has 15 amino acids. V was clipped by 0 bases and J by 1 base, with 8 bases between them. The germline CDR1 and CDR2 sequences are SGHRS and YFSETQ. The DNA of the CDR3 is TGCGCCAGCAGCTTGGGCCCGGAATCCTACAATGAGCAGTTCTTC. This encodes CASSLGPESYNEQFF.

This sequence joins TRBV10-3 and TRBJ2-7, with D possibly TRBD1 on 6 matching bases. The CDR3 contains 12 residues. The germline CDR1 and CDR2 sequences are ENHRY and SYGVKD. Trimming removed 10 bases from V and 0 bases from J, with 10 bases in between. The CDR3 sequence is CATQGSSYEQYV. The CDR3 bases are TGTGCCACTCAGGGGAGCTCCTACGAGCAGTACGTC.